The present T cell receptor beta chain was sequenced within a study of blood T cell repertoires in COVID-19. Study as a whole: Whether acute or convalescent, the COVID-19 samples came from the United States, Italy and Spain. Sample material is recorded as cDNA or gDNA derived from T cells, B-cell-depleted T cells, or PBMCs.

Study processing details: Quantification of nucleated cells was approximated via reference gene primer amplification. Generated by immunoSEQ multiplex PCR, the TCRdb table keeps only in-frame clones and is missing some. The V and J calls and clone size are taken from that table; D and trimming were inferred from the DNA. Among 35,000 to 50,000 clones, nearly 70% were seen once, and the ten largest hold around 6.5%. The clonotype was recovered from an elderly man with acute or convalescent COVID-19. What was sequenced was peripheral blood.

CDR3 sequence (DNA): TGTGCCATCAGTGAGGCCGGGACTTCCAGCACAGATACGCAGTATTTT. It specifies CAISEAGTSSTDTQYF. The V gene is TRBV10-3, the J gene TRBJ2-3; a weak D match, TRBD2 (6 bases). The V end was cut by 2 bases, the J end by 0 bases, with 12 bases between. Germline V gene lookup returns CDR1 ENHRY and CDR2 SYGVKD. This CDR3 has 16 residues.